These T cell receptor beta chains were read from a single sample in a study of blood T cell repertoires in COVID-19. This table comes from immunoSEQ multiplex PCR, and its TCRdb copy is limited to in-frame clones, with some not included. The data show about 400,000 clones, with roughly 85% seen just once and over 1.5% held by the top ten. Sequenced sample: PBMCs or T cells enriched from blood (not recorded which). These receptors were collected from a woman aged 18-29 years with acute COVID-19. The CDR3 runs from the conserved cysteine through the conserved F or W. Fields, in order: V gene, D gene, clone size, J gene, CDR3 DNA, CDR3 protein. D genes are given only for firm matches. Where a row states a size, it is once, few, many or the class of an expanded clone; other rows omit it.

TRBV6-2/TRBV6-3	TRBD2	NA	TRBJ2-2	TGTGCCAGCAGCAACTCGGGGGGACTAGTGGTCACCGGGGAGCTGTTTTTT	CASSNSGGLVVTGELFF
TRBV19	TRBD1	NA	TRBJ1-3	TGTGCCAGTTCCTCAGGAGCGACAGGGGGAAACACCATATATTTT	CASSSGATGGNTIYF
TRBV28	NA	NA	TRBJ2-2	TGTGCCAGCAGACAAGGGGTCCCCGGGGAGCTGTTTTTT	CASRQGVPGELFF
TRBV12-5	TRBD1	few	TRBJ2-5	TGTGCTAGTGCCCGGGACAGGGTGATGGAGACCCAGTACTTC	CASARDRVMETQYF
TRBV6-5	NA	NA	TRBJ1-2	TGTGCCAGCATCATGGACAGAGCTAACTATGGCTACACCTTC	CASIMDRANYGYTF
TRBV4-3	NA	few	TRBJ1-2	TGCGCCAGCAGCCAAGTGGGGGGGGTGAACTATGGCTACACCTTC	CASSQVGGVNYGYTF
TRBV7-9	NA	NA	TRBJ1-2	TGTGCCAGCAGCTCCTGGCCGGGGAACTATGGCTACACCTTC	CASSSWPGNYGYTF
TRBV7-9	NA	few	TRBJ2-7	TGTGCCAGCAGCGCACAGGGCTACGAGCAGTACTTC	CASSAQGYEQYF
TRBV7-9	TRBD1	NA	TRBJ1-1	TGTGCCAGCAGCTTTCTCCAGGGGGCGAGCACTGAAGCTTTCTTT	CASSFLQGASTEAFF
TRBV28	NA	NA	TRBJ2-7	TGTGCCAGCAGTCGCCCAGGGCGCGAGCAGTACTTC	CASSRPGREQYF
TRBV28	TRBD1	NA	TRBJ1-1	TGTGCCAGCAGTTTACTTGACAGGGACGCTGAAGCTTTCTTT	CASSLLDRDAEAFF
TRBV29-1	NA	few	TRBJ1-6	TGCAGCGCCGCACAGGATTATAATTCACCCCTCCACTTT	CSAAQDYNSPLHF
TRBV6-2/TRBV6-3	TRBD2	NA	TRBJ2-7	TGTGCCAGCAGTAGGATCAGCGGGAGTTACGAGCAGTACTTC	CASSRISGSYEQYF
TRBV2	NA	NA	TRBJ2-7	TGTGCCAGCCACCCGGGTTCCTCGAGCTCCTACGAGCAGTACTTC	CASHPGSSSSYEQYF
TRBV7-9	NA	NA	TRBJ2-7	TGTGCCAGCAGCTTAGCCGCGGGCGGACCCTTCTACGAGCAGTACTTC	CASSLAAGGPFYEQYF
TRBV19	NA	NA	TRBJ1-3	TGTGCCAGTAGCCTTCCTAGGGATACACCGGAGGGCAAATTTGGAAACACCATATATTTT	CASSLPRDTPEGKFGNTIYF
TRBV7-6	TRBD2	NA	TRBJ2-1	TGTGCCAGCAGCTTAGGACTAGACAGCGGGAGGGCCTACAATGAGCAGTTCTTC	CASSLGLDSGRAYNEQFF
TRBV15	NA	once	TRBJ1-2	TGTGCCACCAGCCCAGGCGTTAACTATGGCTACACCTTC	CATSPGVNYGYTF
TRBV3-1/TRBV3-2	TRBD2	few	TRBJ2-5	TGTGCCAGCAGCCAAGGAAGCGGGGATCAAGAGACCCAGTACTTC	CASSQGSGDQETQYF
TRBV12-5	TRBD2	NA	TRBJ2-2	TGTGCTAGTGGTTTCGCACAAAAAGGTAACCGGGGGGTCGAGGACACCGGGGAGCTGTTTTTT	CASGFAQKGNRGVEDTGELFF
TRBV3-1/TRBV3-2	NA	NA	TRBJ2-2	TGTGCCAGCAGACTGCCGAACACCGGGGAGCTGTTTTTT	CASRLPNTGELFF
TRBV28	NA	once	TRBJ1-5	TGTGCTATCCGCCGGGGGGGGAGTCAGCCCCAGCATTTT	CAIRRGGSQPQHF
TRBV5-1	TRBD2	once	TRBJ2-1	TGCGCCAGCAGTGTAACTAGCGGAGCTTACAATGAGCAGTTCTTC	CASSVTSGAYNEQFF
TRBV6-2/TRBV6-3	TRBD2	NA	TRBJ2-5	TGTGCCAGCAGTTCGAGGACTAGCGGGAGATCGGGGGAGACCCAGTACTTC	CASSSRTSGRSGETQYF
TRBV18	TRBD2	NA	TRBJ2-7	TGTGCCAGCTCACTTCAAGTAGCTAGCGGACCCTACGAGCAGTACTTC	CASSLQVASGPYEQYF
TRBV3-1/TRBV3-2	NA	NA	TRBJ1-2	TGTGCCAGCAGCCAAGAAATTGCTCACAGCCTTAACTATGGCTACACCTTC	CASSQEIAHSLNYGYTF
TRBV3-1/TRBV3-2	NA	NA	TRBJ2-7	TGTGCCAGCAGCCAAAAGGCCCGCGGGGAGCAGTACTTC	CASSQKARGEQYF
TRBV30	NA	NA	TRBJ2-1	TGTGCCTGGAGTTATCAGGGGAATGAGCAGTTCTTC	CAWSYQGNEQFF
TRBV28	TRBD1	NA	TRBJ1-2	TGTGCCTGCAGGGGGAGGGTGACGGATGGCTACACCTTC	CACRGRVTDGYTF
TRBV7-2	TRBD1	once	TRBJ2-7	TGTGCCAGCAGCGACAGGGGGTACGAGCAGTACTTC	CASSDRGYEQYF
TRBV3-1/TRBV3-2	TRBD1	NA	TRBJ1-5	TGTGCCAGCAGCCACCGGGACAGGGTCGGGAATCAGCCCCAGCATTTT	CASSHRDRVGNQPQHF
TRBV28	NA	NA	TRBJ1-6	TGTGCCAGCAGTTTTTTTGGAGCCGCACCCCTCCACTTT	CASSFFGAAPLHF
TRBV5-6	TRBD1	NA	TRBJ1-1	TGTGCCAGCAGCTACCCGGACAGGGGCGCGGCTTTCTTT	CASSYPDRGAAFF
TRBV7-9	NA	NA	TRBJ2-7	TGTGCCAGCAGCTTAGCGGCGGGGAGCTCCTACGAGCAGTACTTC	CASSLAAGSSYEQYF
TRBV5-4	NA	NA	TRBJ2-7	TGTGCCTTCGGACAGACGCAAGGCGAGCAGTACTTC	CAFGQTQGEQYF
TRBV5-1	TRBD1	NA	TRBJ2-4	TGCGCCAGCAGCGTAACAGGGGAAACGGGCAAAAACATTCAGTACTTC	CASSVTGETGKNIQYF
TRBV5-5	NA	NA	TRBJ2-1	TGTGCCAGCAGCTTGGACGGGACACTTTACAATGAGCAGTTCTTC	CASSLDGTLYNEQFF
TRBV7-8	NA	NA	TRBJ2-1	TGTGCCAGCAGCTTAGGAGACAGTCCCTACAATGAGCAGTTCTTC	CASSLGDSPYNEQFF
TRBV11-2	TRBD2	NA	TRBJ2-1	TGTGCCAGCAGCTTAGGCCCAGCGGGAGTTCGGGCCAATGAGCAGTTCTTC	CASSLGPAGVRANEQFF
TRBV5-1	TRBD2	NA	TRBJ2-3	TGCGCCAGCAGCGTCGCGGGAGTGGGGGGTACGCAGTATTTT	CASSVAGVGGTQYF
TRBV27	NA	NA	TRBJ1-5	TGTGCCAGCAGTTTATTTTGGGCCTCGGGCAATCAGCCCCAGCATTTT	CASSLFWASGNQPQHF
TRBV28	NA	NA	TRBJ1-1	TGTGCCAGCAGCGAGCTCCCCAGGGATCCGTACGGGACTGAAGCTTTCTTT	CASSELPRDPYGTEAFF
TRBV5-1	NA	NA	TRBJ1-2	TGCGCCAGCAGCTTGGGTACAGAGCTTAACTATGGCTACACCTTC	CASSLGTELNYGYTF
TRBV24-1	NA	NA	TRBJ1-5	TGTGCCACCAGTGATTTGCGAGGCCAGCCCCAGCATTTT	CATSDLRGQPQHF
TRBV7-9	NA	few	TRBJ2-7	TGTGCCAGCAGCTTAACCACCCGAGCGTTCTTC	CASSLTTRAFF
TRBV6-5	TRBD1	NA	TRBJ1-2	TGTGCCAGCAGTTACAGGGGGCAGAGCTACACCTTC	CASSYRGQSYTF
TRBV9	TRBD2	NA	TRBJ2-5	TGTGCCAGCAGCGCGGGCGGGAGAGAGCAAGAGACCCAGTACTTC	CASSAGGREQETQYF
TRBV12-3/TRBV12-4	NA	NA	TRBJ1-1	TGTGCCAGCAGCCAGGGCCAGAACACTGAAGCTTTCTTT	CASSQGQNTEAFF
TRBV6-5	TRBD1	few	TRBJ1-6	TGTGCCAGCAGTCTCGGACAGGGAGTTTCACCCCTCCACTTT	CASSLGQGVSPLHF
TRBV9	TRBD1	NA	TRBJ1-6	TGTGCCAGCAGCGTAGGGCAGGGGGCGAATTCACCCCTCCACTTT	CASSVGQGANSPLHF
TRBV30	TRBD1	NA	TRBJ2-7	TGTGCCTGGAGGGGACAGGGGATCAACGAGCAGTACTTC	CAWRGQGINEQYF
TRBV2	NA	NA	TRBJ1-1	TGTGCCAGCCTCTGGACAGCTCTTTACACTGAAGCTTTCTTT	CASLWTALYTEAFF
TRBV5-1	NA	once	TRBJ2-1	TGCGCCAGCAGCTTGGATAGAACTGAGCAGTTCTTC	CASSLDRTEQFF
TRBV3-1/TRBV3-2	NA	NA	TRBJ1-1	TGTGCCAGCAGCCAACAGGCTGAAGCTTTCTTT	CASSQQAEAFF